This TCR beta chain was sequenced in a study of patients and donors after allogeneic stem cell transplantation. Each CDR3 protein is one row after TCRdb ran MiXCR on the RT-PCR reads. The table has 800,000 to 1,000,000 distinct CDR3 sequences, over 15% seen once. This clonotype has just a few counts. The CDR3 is 13 amino acids. V lost 0 bases, J lost 4 bases, and 9 bases lay in between. Germline CDR1 is GTSNPN and CDR2 is SVGIG (reference sequence). The clonotype was recovered from a human donor who was either an allogeneic HSCT recipient or a stem cell or donor lymphocyte infusion donor (not recorded which). It is not recorded whose cells these are; they may come from a transplant donor. The chain combines TRBV30 with TRBJ1-1; D call uncertain. The sequencing sample was made of blood, either unsorted or a sorted T cell fraction (not recorded which). For the CDR3, the DNA is TGTGCCTGGAGTGTCAGCGGGTTCACTGAAGCTTTCTTT. It encodes CAWSVSGFTEAFF.